The TCR beta chain under discussion was sequenced for a study of blood T cell repertoires in COVID-19. This table comes from immunoSEQ multiplex PCR, and its TCRdb copy is limited to in-frame clones, with some not included. The top ten hold 3% to 4% of the sample, which has hundreds of thousands of clones, 85% seen once. CDR3 length: 16 residues. Trimming cost V 3 bases and J 4 bases; bases outside gene matches: 9. The germline CDR1 and CDR2 sequences are KGHSH and LQKENI. The TCR was taken from a woman aged 18-30 years with acute or convalescent COVID-19. This chain links TRBV18 with TRBJ2-1; 7 bases match TRBD1. Sequenced input: peripheral blood. The CDR3 nucleotides read TGTGCCAGCTCACCCACGGTGGGACAGCGGTACAATGAGCAGTTCTTC. Translation: CASSPTVGQRYNEQFF.